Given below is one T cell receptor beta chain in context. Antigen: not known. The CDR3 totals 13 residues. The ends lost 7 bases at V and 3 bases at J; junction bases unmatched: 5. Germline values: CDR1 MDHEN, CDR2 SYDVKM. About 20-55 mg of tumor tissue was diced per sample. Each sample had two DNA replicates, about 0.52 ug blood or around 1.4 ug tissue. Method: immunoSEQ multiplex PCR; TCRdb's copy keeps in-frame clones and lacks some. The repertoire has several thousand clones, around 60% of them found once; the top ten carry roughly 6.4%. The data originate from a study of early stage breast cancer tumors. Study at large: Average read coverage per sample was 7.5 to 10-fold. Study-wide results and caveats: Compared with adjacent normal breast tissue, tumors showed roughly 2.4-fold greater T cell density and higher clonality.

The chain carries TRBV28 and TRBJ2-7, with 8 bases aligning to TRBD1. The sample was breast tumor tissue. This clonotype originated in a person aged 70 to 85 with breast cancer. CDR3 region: CASTRTGNYEQYF. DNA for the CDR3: TGTGCCAGCACCAGGACAGGGAACTACGAGCAGTACTTC. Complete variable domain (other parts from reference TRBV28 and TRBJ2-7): DVKVTQSSRYLVKRTGEKVFLECVQDMDHENMFWYRQDPGLGLRLIYFSYDVKMKEKGDIPEGYSVSREKKERFSLILESASTNQTSMYLCASTRTGNYEQYFGPGTRLTVT.